The text below deals with one TCR beta chain. Its antigen remains undetermined. The record has no base qualities; no much larger clone is one base away. The cohort comprised several hundred healthy bone marrow donors. Cohort members were all nominally healthy when sampled, although unrecorded immune exposures were likely present. The donor was CMV seronegative and belonged to the group of over 350 seronegative cohort members. Each donor provided a peripheral blood sample, and peripheral blood mononuclear cells were used for TCR beta sequencing. The Qiagen DNeasy Blood Extraction Kit was used to extract genomic DNA from the blood cell samples. These data belong to a study of cytomegalovirus exposure and HLA in healthy donors (dated 2017 in TCRdb). The study in broad terms: In an earlier analysis of some 550 of the donors, about 260 Gb of sequence data and 95 million to 130 million unique TCR beta sequences from about 180 million T cells were reported. In the later analysis, no new phenotypic data were used to find candidate immune exposures; instead, reliance was placed on TCR beta sequences and their occurrence across donors. Four to six DR-DQ haplotypes were handled as single units for association and clustering, since linkage in the cohort was strong. In a later analysis, previously published TCR beta repertoires from 500 to 750 donors were re-analyzed and high-resolution HLA genotyping was added so that TCR occurrence patterns could be studied. An early release covering more than 500 HLA-typed donors comprised roughly 300 gigabases of sequencing data and approximately 80 million unique TCR sequences. Of the 350 to 400 genotyped donors, about 80% fell in the genetic ancestry cluster associated with self-reported Caucasian donors. Among about 390 genotyped donors of the cohort, an average of 235,054 unique TCR beta nucleotide sequences were sequenced per donor, about a sixth of them non-productive. The study was designed to test whether signatures of past pathogen exposure could be identified by cataloging public T cell receptors. Class I and class II HLA loci were covered by the typing at four-digit resolution. In an earlier analysis of 587 of the donors, high-throughput TCR beta sequencing was used to judge whether each TCR beta V gene segment behaved as functional or pseudogenic. All discovery cohort repertoires had been generated using a single sequencing platform. Besides the first cohort of roughly 640 subjects, a separate validation cohort made up of 120 different subjects was used. Genome-wide SNP genotypes for about 55% of the roughly 670 donors were used in a later genetic analysis, which treated that subset as a discovery cohort. The study used immunosequencing to profile the T cell repertoires of several hundred subjects and linked those repertoires to cytomegalovirus serostatus. To predict cytomegalovirus infection status, the study brought together high-throughput TCR immunosequencing, statistical association of individual TCRs with disease status, and machine learning. The number of typed donors differed by locus: about 620-640 for A, B, C, DRB1 and DQB1; 500 to 550 for DQA1; 606 for DPA1; and about 450 for DPB1. Donor age, sex, ethnicity and CMV serostatus were collected together with the repertoire data.

Library prep was done by the immunoSEQ multiplex PCR assay. The multiplex PCR relied on a mix of 60 forward primers for TCR Vbeta segments and 13 reverse primers for TCR Jbeta segments. Amplification of the CDR3 region of rearranged TCR beta genes was performed with a multiplex PCR assay on genomic DNA. The amplified TCR beta libraries were sequenced on the Illumina HiSeq System as 87-base-pair reads. Regarding the original processing steps: A later analysis counted approximately 84 million unique TCR beta chains across the 600 to 850 repertoires, and around 12 million of these chains were shared by at least two donors. Raw reads were error-corrected and collapsed into unique sequences by a nearest-neighbor algorithm in which closely related sequences were merged to remove PCR and sequencing errors. To assign V, D and J gene segments, CDR3 sequences were aligned to IMGT reference sequences. For a sequence to be retained, at least a six-nucleotide match to both a V gene segment and a J gene segment was required. Rearrangements were called productive when the CDR3 lacked stop codons and stayed in frame with V and J; all others were non-productive. CDR3 was defined according to IMGT convention as the region running from the second conserved V-encoded cysteine to the conserved J-encoded phenylalanine. Sequences without an unambiguous match to a single V gene segment were excluded from the earlier analysis of a few hundred of the donors. In an earlier analysis of roughly 600 of the donors, a V segment was called functional when productive rearrangements were above 56.7%, and segregating when the standard deviation between donors exceeded 5%. A statistical classification framework was built for diagnosing cytomegalovirus status from the catalog of TCR beta chain sequences. In a later analysis, V and J genes were assigned by comparing TCR nucleotide sequences against IMGT/GENE-DB human TR gene sequences. A later analysis assigned CDR3 sequences and most-parsimonious VDJ recombination scenarios with the TCRdist pipeline. In a later analysis, every TCR beta chain was defined by the combination of its CDR3 amino acid sequence and its V-gene family, and reads without a unique V-gene family were dropped. In a later analysis, several hundred highly shared, low-generation-probability nucleotide sequences were removed to address suspected cross-contamination and a sequencing artifact. For each public chain, a later analysis derived a clonal expansion index from normalized ranks of inferred template counts within each repertoire. In a later analysis, generation probabilities were computed with a VDJ recombination model fitted to out-of-frame rearrangements, and the resulting probabilities were checked against IGoR. A later analysis scored TCR-TCR, TCR-HLA and TCR-CMV co-occurrence with hypergeometric tests, applying a repertoire-size bias correction to TCR pairs. False discovery rates were estimated in a later analysis by permuting HLA or CMV assignments 20 times. In a later analysis, co-occurring TCRs were grouped using DBSCAN, and TCRdist sequence similarity was added for clustering within HLA-allele-positive subsets. Co-occurrence clustering excluded repertoires with fewer than 30,000 or more than 120,000 public chains, plus five with anomalous nucleotide sharing. In its TCRdb copy, this immuneACCESS table keeps in-frame sequences only and misses some clones. Where compared with another copy, unresolved V genes explain less than half of these, and the others have no known cause. V, J and clone size were drawn from that table, and D and trimming were deduced from the DNA. This sample has more than 95,000 clones in its table, and around 64% of those were observed once. 3% to 3.5% of the sample is taken by the ten largest.

What the research found in general, with its limitations: HLA typing was unavailable for some donors at each locus, so association tests used only the typed subset. According to a later genetic analysis, donors in an Asian-associated ancestry cluster had fewer N-insertions in productive TCRs than the roughly 700-donor mean. A later analysis found that HLA-associated TCR beta chains were more clonally expanded and had lower generation probabilities than equally common non-associated chains. According to a later analysis, parvovirus B19, influenza, CMV and Epstein-Barr virus appeared linked to several top co-occurrence clusters. A later analysis found that most CMV-associated TCR beta chains appeared HLA-restricted, with HLA associations seemingly driven largely by CMV exposure. Most TCR sequences were seen in very few donors, while some public TCRs were found in many individuals. A later genetic analysis associated a missense DCLRE1C variant with V-gene and J-gene trimming of TCR beta chains, and an independent cohort replicated the association. The classifier was reported to diagnose cytomegalovirus status with high specificity and sensitivity in both the original and validation cohorts. This cohort had only TCR beta chains sequenced, and the lack of alpha or paired-chain data limited which features could be detected. The 87-base-pair reads could not distinguish some IMGT-functional V segments, including TRBV6-2 and TRBV6-3, so those segments were excluded. The only immune exposure information available for the cohort was CMV serostatus. Strong co-occurrence of HLA alleles, especially DR and DQ, made assigning TCR associations to individual alleles difficult. Because counts were too low, under 20 rarely observed V segments, including chromosome 9 orphons, were left out of the earlier analysis of roughly 600 of the donors. Linkage disequilibrium might explain the correlated functional status among segregating V segments, but an unknown experimental factor could not be ruled out. In a later analysis, the rate of TCR association differed among HLA loci, with DRB1 alleles having the most associated TCRs and HLA-C alleles having the fewest. A further reported finding was that TCR beta sequences accurately predicted the HLA-A and HLA-B alleles for most subjects in the first cohort. The authors suggested that the approach could potentially be generalized to other disease states and immunological phenotypes. Roughly uniform sequencing depth across donors was assumed in presence/absence analyses, although this assumption may not hold. A group of highly shared sequence variants was considered likely to be a technical artifact of the sequencing pipeline. In an earlier analysis of approximately 600 of the donors, most TCR beta V segments were observed in productive rearrangements about 87% or about 30% of the time, broadly matching IMGT annotations. A total of 150 to 200 TCR beta chains were listed by the study as associated with cytomegalovirus. At a false discovery rate of 0.05, a later analysis linked 16,000 or so TCR beta sequences to specific HLA alleles. In vitro tests confirmed that a few of the cytomegalovirus-associated TCR beta chains recognize cytomegalovirus antigens.

The germline V gene specifies SGHVS as CDR1 and FNYEAQ as CDR2. From cysteine to phenylalanine, the CDR3 is 17 amino acids long. Only the CDR3 DNA stays, 51 bases, in frame from base 1. Trimming removed 0 bases from V and 1 base from J; the gene matches leave 2 bases unexplained. The sequence derives from a man in his sixties in good health and CMV-seronegative. Source material: PBMCs. This sequence uses TRBV7-6 and TRBJ2-7; the central 14 bases match TRBD2. The CDR3 region reads CASSLARTSGGSYEQYF. The DNA sequence follows: TGTGCCAGCAGCTTAGCCAGGACTAGCGGGGGGTCCTACGAGCAGTACTTC.